A selection of T cell receptor beta chains follows, all from one sample in a study of tumor T cells in aggressive B-cell lymphoma. TCRdb's table, derived via immunoSEQ multiplex PCR, lists solely in-frame clones and lacks some. The table has 9,000 or so clones, roughly 84% seen once. The specimen sequenced was tumor tissue. These receptors all come from an adult with diffuse large B cell lymphoma. CDR3s include the opening cysteine and the closing phenylalanine or tryptophan. Each record gives: clone size, CDR3 length, J gene, V gene, D gene, CDR3 protein, CDR3 DNA. A D gene is named only where the DNA matches it firmly. Clone sizes are given selectively: once, few, many, or a class where the clone is expanded.

>.|13|TRBJ2-7|TRBV5-6|TRBD2
CASSLGLAGQKYF
TGTGCCAGCAGCTTGGGACTAGCGGGGCAGAAGTACTTC
>.|16|TRBJ2-3|TRBV7-9|TRBD2
CASSLGTSGGADTQYF
TGTGCCAGCAGCTTAGGGACTAGCGGGGGGGCAGATACGCAGTATTTT
>.|17|TRBJ2-3|TRBV18|.
CASSPPRKGGAVDTQYF
TGTGCCAGCTCACCACCGAGGAAGGGTGGGGCCGTAGATACGCAGTATTTT
>.|13|TRBJ1-5|TRBV28|.
CASTVRADQPQHF
TGTGCCAGCACGGTGAGGGCGGATCAGCCCCAGCATTTT
>.|15|TRBJ2-7|TRBV6-5|TRBD1
CASSREGQALYEQYF
TGTGCCAGCAGCAGAGAGGGACAGGCCCTCTACGAGCAGTACTTC
>once|17|TRBJ2-5|TRBV25-1|TRBD2
CASSEYGSGGGQETQYF
TGTGCCAGCAGTGAATATGGTAGCGGGGGGGGCCAAGAGACCCAGTACTTC
>.|15|TRBJ1-6|TRBV9|.
CASSVMGGYNSPLHF
TGTGCCAGCAGCGTAATGGGAGGCTATAATTCACCCCTCCACTTT
>.|14|TRBJ2-5|TRBV4-3|.
CASSQEAGVETQYF
TGCGCCAGCAGCCAAGAAGCAGGGGTAGAGACCCAGTACTTC
>.|15|TRBJ2-5|TRBV4-1|TRBD1
CASSRGQGAGETQYF
TGCGCCAGCAGCCGCGGACAGGGGGCCGGAGAGACCCAGTACTTC
>.|14|TRBJ2-2|TRBV5-1|TRBD1
CANSRQGAAGELFF
TGCGCCAACAGCCGGCAGGGGGCGGCCGGGGAGCTGTTTTTT
>.|13|TRBJ2-5|TRBV30|TRBD1
CAWSGNRGETQYF
TGTGCCTGGAGTGGAAACAGGGGAGAGACCCAGTACTTC
>.|15|TRBJ2-3|TRBV7-9|.
CASSLGATSTDTQYF
TGTGCCAGCAGCTTGGGGGCTACTAGCACAGATACGCAGTATTTT
>.|15|TRBJ2-1|TRBV27|TRBD2
CASSLAGGAPNEQFF
TGTGCCAGCAGCTTAGCGGGGGGTGCACCGAATGAGCAGTTCTTC
>.|12|TRBJ2-5|TRBV2|TRBD2
CASSAGRATQYF
TGTGCCAGCAGTGCCGGGAGGGCGACCCAGTACTTC
>.|15|TRBJ1-1|TRBV10-3|.
CAISDPGTTQHEAFF
TGTGCCATCAGTGACCCCGGGACAACGCAACATGAAGCTTTCTTT
>.|14|TRBJ1-2|TRBV6-6|TRBD1
CASSYGTGLYGYTF
TGTGCCAGCAGTTATGGGACAGGGTTGTATGGCTACACCTTC
>.|14|TRBJ1-2|TRBV29-1|TRBD1
CSVEEGPGGYGYTF
TGCAGCGTTGAAGAAGGGCCAGGGGGCTATGGCTACACCTTC
>.|13|TRBJ2-7|TRBV29-1|TRBD1
CSVEGTGNSEQYF
TGCAGCGTTGAAGGGACAGGGAATTCCGAGCAGTACTTC
>.|16|TRBJ2-3|TRBV4-3|TRBD1
CASSQDLTGGAHTQYF
TGCGCCAGCAGCCAAGATCTAACAGGGGGCGCGCATACGCAGTATTTT
>.|14|TRBJ1-2|TRBV4-1|.
CASSHRDTNYGYTF
TGCGCCAGCAGCCACAGGGACACGAACTATGGCTACACCTTC
>.|15|TRBJ1-6|TRBV6-5|.
CASSPSGGRNSPLHF
TGTGCCAGCAGTCCATCGGGGGGGAGGAATTCACCCCTCCACTTT
>.|17|TRBJ2-1|TRBV7-3|TRBD2
CASSPTYGGGHVNEQFF
TGTGCCAGCAGCCCAACGTACGGGGGGGGCCATGTAAATGAGCAGTTCTTC
>.|13|TRBJ1-2|TRBV6-5|.
CASSQHGGYGYTF
TGTGCCAGCAGTCAGCACGGGGGCTATGGCTACACCTTC
>.|15|TRBJ2-1|TRBV18|.
CASLPALPPMNEQFF
TGTGCCAGCTTACCAGCCCTGCCCCCTATGAATGAGCAGTTCTTC
>.|13|TRBJ1-1|TRBV19|.
CASSITLSTEAFF
TGTGCCAGTAGTATTACCCTCAGCACTGAAGCTTTCTTT
>.|16|TRBJ2-5|TRBV4-3|TRBD2
CASSRELSGGQETQYF
TGCGCCAGCAGCCGGGAACTGAGCGGGGGACAAGAGACCCAGTACTTC
>.|19|TRBJ2-6|TRBV4-3|TRBD1
CASSTLTGMGRSGANVLTF
TGCGCCAGCAGCACGCTGACAGGGATGGGGAGATCTGGGGCCAACGTCCTGACTTTC
>.|14|TRBJ1-6|TRBV9|TRBD1
CASSGGQSNSPLHF
TGTGCCAGCAGCGGGGGACAGAGTAATTCACCCCTCCACTTT
>.|15|TRBJ1-1|TRBV21-1|.
CASSKRNRGNTEAFF
TGTGCCAGCAGCAAACGGAACAGGGGGAATACTGAAGCTTTCTTT
>.|16|TRBJ1-4|TRBV28|TRBD1
CASLFDRGTTNEKLFF
TGTGCCAGTTTGTTCGACAGGGGGACAACTAATGAAAAACTGTTTTTT
>.|15|TRBJ1-5|TRBV15|TRBD1
CATSTGTGGNQPQHF
TGTGCCACCTCAACCGGGACAGGGGGCAATCAGCCCCAGCATTTT
>.|14|TRBJ2-2|TRBV9|.
CASTVEGATGELFF
TGTGCCAGCACCGTGGAGGGGGCCACCGGGGAGCTGTTTTTT
>.|15|TRBJ1-2|TRBV6-1|.
CASSETGSSRWGYTF
TGTGCCAGCAGTGAAACAGGCAGTTCCCGCTGGGGCTACACCTTC
>.|18|TRBJ1-4|TRBV4-3|.
CASSQDRGEGGPNEKLFF
TGCGCCAGCAGCCAAGATCGGGGGGAGGGGGGTCCTAATGAAAAACTGTTTTTT
>.|13|TRBJ1-5|TRBV9|.
CASSVAGNQPQHF
TGTGCCAGCAGCGTGGCAGGCAATCAGCCCCAGCATTTT
>.|14|TRBJ1-1|TRBV6-5|.
CASSFRGGRTEAFF
TGTGCCAGCAGTTTCAGGGGCGGCCGCACTGAAGCTTTCTTT
>.|16|TRBJ1-2|TRBV7-2|.
CASSLGRGGMNYGYTF
TGTGCCAGCAGCTTAGGTCGGGGAGGGATGAACTATGGCTACACCTTC
>.|16|TRBJ2-1|TRBV28|TRBD2
CASSFYSGGPYNEQFF
TGTGCCAGCAGTTTTTATAGCGGGGGACCCTACAATGAGCAGTTCTTC
>.|13|TRBJ2-7|TRBV5-6|TRBD1
CTSSGDRADGQYF
TGTACCAGCAGCGGGGACAGGGCGGACGGGCAGTACTTC
>.|14|TRBJ2-3|TRBV7-2|.
CASSQRQGTDTQYF
TGTGCCAGCAGCCAGAGGCAGGGGACAGATACGCAGTATTTT
>once|13|TRBJ1-3|TRBV5-5|.
CASGGAAGNTIYF
TGTGCCAGTGGCGGGGCAGCTGGAAACACCATATATTTT
>.|15|TRBJ2-7|TRBV28|TRBD2
CATGLAGGLSYEQYF
TGTGCCACCGGACTAGCGGGGGGGCTCTCCTACGAGCAGTACTTC
>.|18|TRBJ1-1|TRBV2|.
CASSERGAGGGKNTEAFF
TGTGCCAGCAGTGAAAGGGGCGCGGGAGGAGGGAAAAACACTGAAGCTTTCTTT
>.|16|TRBJ1-5|TRBV2|.
CASSDDGRSFRQPQHF
TGTGCCAGCAGTGACGATGGCAGGTCGTTCCGTCAGCCCCAGCATTTT
>.|13|TRBJ1-2|TRBV30|TRBD1
CAWSVLGGDGYTF
TGTGCCTGGAGTGTGTTAGGGGGCGATGGCTACACCTTC
>.|9|TRBJ1-2|TRBV19|.
CAGPWGYTF
TGTGCCGGGCCGTGGGGCTACACCTTC
>.|11|TRBJ2-7|TRBV2|.
CASSYSDEQYF
TGTGCCAGCAGCTACTCGGACGAGCAGTACTTC
>.|15|TRBJ2-7|TRBV5-6|TRBD1
CASSLDGQGGIEQYF
TGTGCCAGCAGCTTGGACGGACAGGGGGGAATTGAGCAGTACTTC
>.|15|TRBJ1-5|TRBV7-9|.
CASSTGLYSNQPQHF
TGTGCCAGCAGCACGGGGTTATATAGCAATCAGCCCCAGCATTTT
>.|13|TRBJ1-2|TRBV7-6|.
CASSFGGEDGYTF
TGTGCCAGCAGCTTCGGGGGGGAGGATGGCTACACCTTC
>.|15|TRBJ2-1|TRBV1|.
CTSSPNGVGQTEQFF
TGCACCAGCAGCCCTAACGGGGTCGGCCAAACGGAGCAGTTCTTC
>.|12|TRBJ2-3|TRBV6-1|TRBD2
CATGLASDTQYF
TGTGCCACCGGACTAGCCTCAGATACGCAGTATTTT